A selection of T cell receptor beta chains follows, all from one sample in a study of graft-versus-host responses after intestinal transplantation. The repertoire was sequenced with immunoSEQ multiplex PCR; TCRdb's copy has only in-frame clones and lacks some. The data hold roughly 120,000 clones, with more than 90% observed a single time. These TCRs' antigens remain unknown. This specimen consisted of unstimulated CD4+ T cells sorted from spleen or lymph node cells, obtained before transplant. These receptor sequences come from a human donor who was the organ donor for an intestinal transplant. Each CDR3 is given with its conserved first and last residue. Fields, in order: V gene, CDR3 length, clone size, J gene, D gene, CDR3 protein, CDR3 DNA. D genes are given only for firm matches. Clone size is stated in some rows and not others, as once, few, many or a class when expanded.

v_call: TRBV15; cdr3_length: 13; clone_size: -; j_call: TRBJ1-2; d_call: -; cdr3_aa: CATSREEGYGYTF; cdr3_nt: TGTGCCACCAGCAGAGAGGAAGGGTATGGCTACACCTTC
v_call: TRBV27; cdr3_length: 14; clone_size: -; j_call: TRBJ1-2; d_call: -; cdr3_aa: CASSLGGAGYGYTF; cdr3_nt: TGTGCCAGCAGTTTGGGGGGAGCGGGCTATGGCTACACCTTC
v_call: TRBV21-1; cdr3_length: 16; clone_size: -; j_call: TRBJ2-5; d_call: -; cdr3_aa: CASSKEGGQGKETQYF; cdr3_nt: TGTGCCAGCAGCAAAGAAGGGGGACAGGGGAAAGAGACCCAGTACTTC
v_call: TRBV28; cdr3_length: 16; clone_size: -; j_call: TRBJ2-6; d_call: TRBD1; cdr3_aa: CASSPVTGAGANVLTF; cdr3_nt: TGTGCCAGCAGCCCTGTAACAGGGGCTGGGGCCAACGTCCTGACTTTC
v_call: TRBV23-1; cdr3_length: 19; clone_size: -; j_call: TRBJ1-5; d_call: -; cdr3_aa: CASISRGRLSFNGNQPQHF; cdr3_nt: TGCGCCAGCATCTCACGAGGCAGGCTAAGCTTTAATGGCAATCAGCCCCAGCATTTT
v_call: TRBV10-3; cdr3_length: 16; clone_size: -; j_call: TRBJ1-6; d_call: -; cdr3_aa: CAISEGGPRQNSPLHF; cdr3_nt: TGTGCCATCAGTGAGGGCGGGCCCCGGCAAAATTCACCCCTCCACTTT
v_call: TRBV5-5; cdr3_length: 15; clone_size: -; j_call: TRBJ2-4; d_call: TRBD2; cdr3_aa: CASSVVSGGRTIQYF; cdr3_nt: TGTGCCAGCAGCGTCGTTTCGGGAGGGCGAACCATTCAGTACTTC
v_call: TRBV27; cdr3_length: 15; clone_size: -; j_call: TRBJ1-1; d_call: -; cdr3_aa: CASTRSGGAGAEAFF; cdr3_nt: TGTGCCAGCACTCGGAGCGGGGGGGCAGGAGCTGAAGCTTTCTTT
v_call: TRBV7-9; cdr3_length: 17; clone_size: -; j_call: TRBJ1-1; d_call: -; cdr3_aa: CASSRIKRHEWNTEAFF; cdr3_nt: TGTGCCAGCAGCCGAATAAAGAGGCATGAATGGAACACTGAAGCTTTCTTT
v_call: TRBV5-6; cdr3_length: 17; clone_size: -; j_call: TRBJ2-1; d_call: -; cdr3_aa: CASSLGPERRLHNEQFF; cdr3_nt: TGTGCCAGCAGCTTGGGTCCCGAGAGGCGCTTACACAATGAGCAGTTCTTC
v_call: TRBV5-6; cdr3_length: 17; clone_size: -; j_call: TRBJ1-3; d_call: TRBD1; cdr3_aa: CASSLFGTGGRGNTIYF; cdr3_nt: TGTGCCAGCAGCCTTTTCGGGACAGGGGGCCGTGGAAACACCATATATTTT
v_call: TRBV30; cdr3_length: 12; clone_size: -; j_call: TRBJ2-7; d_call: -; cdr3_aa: CAWSRDSYEQYF; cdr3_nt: TGTGCCTGGAGTAGGGATTCCTACGAGCAGTACTTC
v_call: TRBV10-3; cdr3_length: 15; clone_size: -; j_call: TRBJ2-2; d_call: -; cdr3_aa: CATTVTPFSTGELFF; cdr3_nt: TGTGCCACCACAGTCACCCCCTTTAGTACCGGGGAGCTGTTTTTT
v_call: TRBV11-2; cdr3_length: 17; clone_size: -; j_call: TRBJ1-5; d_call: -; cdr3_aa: CASSLGEPPISNQPQHF; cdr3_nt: TGTGCCAGCAGCTTAGGCGAACCCCCCATTAGCAATCAGCCCCAGCATTTT
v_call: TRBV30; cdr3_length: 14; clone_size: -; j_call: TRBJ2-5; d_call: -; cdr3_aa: CAWSVTRAQETQYF; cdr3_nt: TGTGCCTGGAGTGTAACTCGGGCCCAAGAGACCCAGTACTTC
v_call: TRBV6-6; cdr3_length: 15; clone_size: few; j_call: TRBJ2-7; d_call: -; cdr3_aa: CASSYFGGTTYEQYF; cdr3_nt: TGTGCCAGCAGTTACTTCGGCGGAACCACCTACGAGCAGTACTTC
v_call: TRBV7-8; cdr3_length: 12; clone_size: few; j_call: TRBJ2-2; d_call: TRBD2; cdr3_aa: CASSLAAGELFF; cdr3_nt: TGTGCCAGCAGCCTAGCGGCCGGGGAGCTGTTTTTT
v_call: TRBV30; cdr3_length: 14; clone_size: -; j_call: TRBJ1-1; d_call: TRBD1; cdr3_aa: CAWRRRGLLTEAFF; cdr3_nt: TGTGCCTGGAGGAGAAGGGGGCTCTTGACTGAAGCTTTCTTT
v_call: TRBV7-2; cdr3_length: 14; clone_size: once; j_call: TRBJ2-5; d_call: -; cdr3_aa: CASSLSLAGETQYF; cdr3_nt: TGTGCCAGCAGCTTAAGCCTAGCAGGGGAGACCCAGTACTTC
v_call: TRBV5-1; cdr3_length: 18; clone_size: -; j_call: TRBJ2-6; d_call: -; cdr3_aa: CASSLGSGLASGANVLTF; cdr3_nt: TGCGCCAGCAGCTTGGGGTCAGGCCTCGCCTCTGGGGCCAACGTCCTGACTTTC
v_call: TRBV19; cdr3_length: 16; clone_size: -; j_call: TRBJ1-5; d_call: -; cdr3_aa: CASSIGAGALNQPQHF; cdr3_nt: TGTGCCAGTAGTATAGGGGCAGGGGCCCTCAATCAGCCCCAGCATTTT
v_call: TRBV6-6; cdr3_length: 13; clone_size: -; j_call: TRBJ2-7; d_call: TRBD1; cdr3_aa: CASRETGVHEQYF; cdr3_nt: TGTGCCAGCAGAGAGACAGGGGTCCACGAGCAGTACTTC
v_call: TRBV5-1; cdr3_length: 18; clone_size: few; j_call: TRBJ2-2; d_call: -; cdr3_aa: CASSILSGGPAVSGELFF; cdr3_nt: TGCGCCAGCAGCATTCTGTCTGGGGGGCCCGCGGTTTCCGGGGAGCTGTTTTTT
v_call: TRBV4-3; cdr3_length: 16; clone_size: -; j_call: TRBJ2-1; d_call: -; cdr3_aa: CASSQEDGSPWNEQFF; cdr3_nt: TGCGCCAGCAGCCAAGAGGATGGTAGTCCGTGGAATGAGCAGTTCTTC
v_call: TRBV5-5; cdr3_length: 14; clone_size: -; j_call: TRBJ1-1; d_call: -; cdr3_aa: CASSLTWGNTEAFF; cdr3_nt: TGTGCCAGCAGCTTGACTTGGGGGAACACTGAAGCTTTCTTT
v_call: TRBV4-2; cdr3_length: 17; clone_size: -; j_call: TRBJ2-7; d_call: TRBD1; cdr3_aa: CASSQGGVDRGSYEQYF; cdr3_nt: TGTGCCAGCAGCCAAGGAGGGGTAGACAGGGGGTCTTACGAGCAGTACTTC
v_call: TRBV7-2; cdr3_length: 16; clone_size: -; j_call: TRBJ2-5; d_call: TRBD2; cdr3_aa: CASSLVGTSALWAQYF; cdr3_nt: TGTGCCAGCAGCTTAGTCGGGACTAGCGCGCTTTGGGCCCAGTACTTC
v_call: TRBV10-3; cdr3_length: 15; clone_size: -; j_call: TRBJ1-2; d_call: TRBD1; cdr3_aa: CAISDLGTGGIGYTF; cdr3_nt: TGTGCCATCAGTGATCTAGGGACAGGGGGGATTGGCTACACCTTC
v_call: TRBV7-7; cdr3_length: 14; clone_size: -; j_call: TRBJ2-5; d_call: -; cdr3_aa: CASSLTSSQETQYF; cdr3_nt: TGTGCTAGCAGCTTAACTTCCTCCCAAGAGACCCAGTACTTC
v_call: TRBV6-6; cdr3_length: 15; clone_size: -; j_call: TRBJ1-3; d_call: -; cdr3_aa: CASSYSGSSGNTIYF; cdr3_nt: TGTGCCAGCAGTTACTCAGGGAGCTCTGGAAACACCATATATTTT
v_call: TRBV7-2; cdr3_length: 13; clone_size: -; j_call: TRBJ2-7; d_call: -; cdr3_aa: CASSLGLLEKQYF; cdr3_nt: TGTGCCAGCAGCTTAGGCCTGCTAGAAAAGCAGTACTTC
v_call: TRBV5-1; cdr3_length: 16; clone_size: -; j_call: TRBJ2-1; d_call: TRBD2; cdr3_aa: CASSFWTSGRPPEQFF; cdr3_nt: TGCGCCAGCAGCTTCTGGACTAGCGGTCGCCCCCCCGAGCAGTTCTTC
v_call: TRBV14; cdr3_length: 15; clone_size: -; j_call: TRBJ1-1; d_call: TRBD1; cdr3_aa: CASRTRDRITTEAFF; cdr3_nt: TGTGCCAGCAGGACCCGGGACAGGATTACCACTGAAGCTTTCTTT
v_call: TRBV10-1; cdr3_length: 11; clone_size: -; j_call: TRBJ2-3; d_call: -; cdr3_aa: CASSFADTQYF; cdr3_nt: TGCGCCAGCAGTTTCGCAGATACGCAGTATTTT
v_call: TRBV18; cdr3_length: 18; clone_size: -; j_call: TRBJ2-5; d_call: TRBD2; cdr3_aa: CASSPPGTSGRAGGTQYF; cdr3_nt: TGTGCCAGCTCACCGCCCGGGACTAGCGGGAGGGCCGGAGGGACCCAGTACTTC
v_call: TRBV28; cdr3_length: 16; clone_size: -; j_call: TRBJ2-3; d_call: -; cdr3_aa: CASRALGSLGTDTQYF; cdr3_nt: TGTGCCAGCAGGGCCCTCGGTAGTCTGGGCACAGATACGCAGTATTTT
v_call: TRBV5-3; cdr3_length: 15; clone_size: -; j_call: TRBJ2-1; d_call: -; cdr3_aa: CARSSPRVFFNEQFF; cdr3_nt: TGTGCCAGAAGCTCCCCTCGAGTATTCTTCAATGAGCAGTTCTTC
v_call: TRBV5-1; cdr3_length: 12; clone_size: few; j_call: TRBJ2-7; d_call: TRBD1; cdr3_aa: CASSFDRGKQYF; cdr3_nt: TGCGCCAGCAGCTTTGACAGGGGGAAGCAGTACTTC
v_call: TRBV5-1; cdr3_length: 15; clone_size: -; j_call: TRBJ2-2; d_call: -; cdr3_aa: CASSSKPWNTGELFF; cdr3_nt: TGCGCCAGCAGCTCAAAACCCTGGAACACCGGGGAGCTGTTTTTT
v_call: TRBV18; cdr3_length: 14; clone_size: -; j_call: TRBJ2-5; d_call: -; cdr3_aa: CASSPGTVHETQYF; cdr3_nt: TGTGCCAGCTCACCCGGGACTGTCCACGAGACCCAGTACTTC
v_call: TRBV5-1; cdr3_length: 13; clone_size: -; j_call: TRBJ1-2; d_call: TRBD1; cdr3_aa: CASSWEQGYGYTF; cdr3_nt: TGCGCCAGCAGCTGGGAACAGGGGTATGGCTACACCTTC
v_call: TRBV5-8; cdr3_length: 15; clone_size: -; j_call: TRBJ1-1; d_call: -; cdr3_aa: CASSFFRGRYTEAFF; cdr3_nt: TGTGCCAGCAGCTTTTTCCGGGGTCGGTACACTGAAGCTTTCTTT
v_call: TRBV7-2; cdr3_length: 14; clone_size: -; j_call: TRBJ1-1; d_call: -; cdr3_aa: CASSLGGPNTEAFF; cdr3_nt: TGTGCCAGCAGCTTAGGAGGTCCGAACACTGAAGCTTTCTTT
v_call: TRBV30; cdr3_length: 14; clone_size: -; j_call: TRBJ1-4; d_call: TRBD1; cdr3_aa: CAWRGGTGEEKLFF; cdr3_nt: TGTGCCTGGAGGGGGGGGACAGGGGAAGAAAAACTGTTTTTT
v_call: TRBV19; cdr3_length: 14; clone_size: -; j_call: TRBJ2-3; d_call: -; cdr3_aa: CASSLGTRTDTQYF; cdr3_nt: TGTGCCAGTAGTCTCGGGACTCGCACAGATACGCAGTATTTT
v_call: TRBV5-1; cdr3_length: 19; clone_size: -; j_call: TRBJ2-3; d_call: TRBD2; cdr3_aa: CASSLSVEASGKLGTTQYF; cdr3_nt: TGCGCCAGCAGCTTATCAGTCGAGGCTAGCGGGAAACTGGGGACTACGCAGTATTTT
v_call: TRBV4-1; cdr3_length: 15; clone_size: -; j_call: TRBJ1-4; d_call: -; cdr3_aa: CASSQDSQENEKLFF; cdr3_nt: TGTGCCAGCAGCCAAGATAGCCAGGAGAATGAAAAACTGTTTTTT